The entry below gives a single TCR beta chain sequence along with its context. Its specificity is unknown. The sample comes from a study of T cells in Graves' hyperthyroidism and ophthalmopathy. Regarding the study as a whole: Blood also showed most of the thyroid clonotypes that were expanded above 0.001. In validation, the model predicted ophthalmopathy. These predictions came a median about 6.5 months before onset.

Germline loops: CDR1 DFQATT, CDR2 SNEGSKA (reference sequence). J was trimmed by 3 bases and V by 1 base; bases with no gene match: 3. There are 14 residues in the CDR3. Patients with uncontrolled infections, other autoimmune diseases, pregnancy or lactation were excluded. Diagnoses used clinical symptoms, serum thyroxine and TRAb, thyroid ultrasound and orbital computed tomography. Amplification yielded TCR beta CDR3 regions, with RNA transcripts as the source. First-round RT-PCR with HTBI primers amplified the TCR CDR3 region. TCRdb fed the multiplex PCR reads into MiXCR, producing one record per CDR3 protein. The sample carries around 620,000 distinct CDR3 sequences, roughly 16% recorded once.

The V call is TRBV20-1, the J call TRBJ2-1, with TRBD2 identical over 7 bases. The TCR was taken from a woman aged 30 to 39 with Graves' hyperthyroidism. The sample taken for sequencing was blood. CDR3 bases: TGCAGTGCTAGAGGCGGGAGTTACTACAATGAGCAGTTCTTC. Translation gives CSARGGSYYNEQFF.